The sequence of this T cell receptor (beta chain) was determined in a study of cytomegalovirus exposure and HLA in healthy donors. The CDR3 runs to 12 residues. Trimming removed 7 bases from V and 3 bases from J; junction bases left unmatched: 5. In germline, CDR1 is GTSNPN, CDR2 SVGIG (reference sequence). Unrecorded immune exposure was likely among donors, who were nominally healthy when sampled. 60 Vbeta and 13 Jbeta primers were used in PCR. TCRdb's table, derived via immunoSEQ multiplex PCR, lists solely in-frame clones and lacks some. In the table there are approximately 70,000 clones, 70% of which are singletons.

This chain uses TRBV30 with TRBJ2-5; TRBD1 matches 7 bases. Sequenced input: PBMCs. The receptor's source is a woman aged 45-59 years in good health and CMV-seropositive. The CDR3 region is CAYAGTEETQYF. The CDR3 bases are TGTGCCTATGCCGGGACAGAAGAGACCCAGTACTTC.